Following are 18 T cell receptor beta chains from one sample sequenced in a study of T cells expressing NK-cell markers. TCRdb re-called the 5' RACE reads and catalogs CDR3 proteins one per entry, DNA excluded. The sample totals some 460,000 distinct CDR3 sequences. Material: blood T cells: a sorted CD56 or NKG2C T cell subset, CD4+ or CD8+ T cells, or bulk PBMC T cells (not recorded which). The receptor source for this set is a woman aged 45-65 years in good health.

The chain combines TRBV20-1 with TRBJ2-4. The CDR3 is 12 amino acids. Germline lookup yields CDR1 DFQATT and CDR2 SNEGSKA (reference sequence). The CDR3 protein is CSAPRAKNIQYF.

The chain is built from TRBV20-1 and TRBJ2-7; the D call from TCRdb, TRBD1, cannot be confirmed without DNA. Per the germline V gene, CDR1 is DFQATT and CDR2 is SNEGSKA (reference sequence). This CDR3 spans 16 amino acids. The CDR3 sequence: CSASRQGVWGMYEQYF.

The rearrangement joins TRBV7-9 to TRBJ2-1; TCRdb designates TRBD2, a call that cannot be tested without DNA. The CDR3 consists of 17 residues. Germline V CDR1 and CDR2: SEHNR, FQNEAQ (reference sequence). The CDR3 protein is CASSLEGLAGSYNEQFF.

The chain joins TRBV5-1 to TRBJ2-1; TCRdb reports TRBD2, a call that lacks DNA to check it against. The CDR3 covers 14 residues. Per the germline V gene, CDR1 is SGHRS and CDR2 is YFSETQ. The CDR3 is CASSFELAGTEQFF.

The chain carries TRBV5-1 and TRBJ2-7; TCRdb designates TRBD2, a call that cannot be tested without DNA. The CDR3 runs 18 residues. Germline V CDR1 and CDR2: SGHRS, YFSETQ. CDR3 loop: CASSGGAPLAGGTYEQYF. The whole variable domain, filled in from reference TRBV5-1 and TRBJ2-7, reads KAGVTQTPRYLIKTRGQQVTLSCSPISGHRSVSWYQQTPGQGLQFLFEYFSETQRNKGNFPGRFSGRQFSNSRSEMNVSTLELGDSALYLCASSGGAPLAGGTYEQYFGPGTRLTVT.

The chain carries TRBV3-1 and TRBJ2-7; the TCRdb call, TRBD2, lacks DNA for checking. CDR1 is LGHDT, CDR2 YNNKEL, per germline (reference sequence). The CDR3 consists of 16 residues. Here the CDR3 reads CASSQAGASGSYEQYF.

This chain uses TRBV29-1 with TRBJ1-1; without DNA, the TCRdb call of TRBD1 cannot be checked. CDR3 length: 12 residues. Germline V lookup: CDR1 SQVTM, CDR2 ANQGSEA. This CDR3 reads CSDLLGGTEAFF.

V and J are TRBV29-1 and TRBJ2-1; the TCRdb call, TRBD2, lacks DNA for checking. The CDR3 loop spans 12 amino acids. Germline CDR1 reads SQVTM; CDR2 reads ANQGSEA. This chain's CDR3 is CSVAPSSFEQFF.

The CDR3 protein is CASSFSLAGVGDNEQFF. The genes are TRBV5-6 and TRBJ2-1; with no DNA, the TCRdb D assignment of TRBD2 cannot be verified. CDR1 is SGHDT, CDR2 YYEEEE, per germline. CDR3 length: 17 residues.

The chain is built from TRBV10-3 and TRBJ2-2; checking the TCRdb D call of TRBD2 is not possible without DNA. CDR1 ENHRY and CDR2 SYGVKD come from the germline V gene. This CDR3 is built from 20 residues. CDR3 amino acids: CAISDQSTSGRAPGTGELFF.

This chain uses TRBV18 with TRBJ2-1; without DNA, the TCRdb call of TRBD2 cannot be checked. This CDR3 is built from 15 residues. In germline, CDR1 is KGHSH, CDR2 LQKENI. The CDR3 reads CASSEKGLAVNEQFF.

This chain links TRBV4-1 with TRBJ1-4; there is no DNA to check the TCRdb D call of TRBD1. Germline CDR1 and CDR2: MGHRA and YSYEKL. The CDR3 loop spans 15 amino acids. The CDR3: CASSQDMGAREKLFF.

The chain has TRBV5-1 and TRBJ2-7. Germline values: CDR1 SGHRS, CDR2 YFSETQ. The CDR3 has 14 residues. CDR3 region: CASSLGYQDYEQYF.

This rearrangement joins TRBV19 to TRBJ2-1; the D call from TCRdb, TRBD2, cannot be confirmed without DNA. The CDR3 covers 14 residues. The germline CDR1 and CDR2 sequences are LNHDA and SQIVND (reference sequence). The CDR3 is CASSILVGSREQFF.

The chain uses TRBV20-1 and TRBJ2-6. This CDR3 comprises 16 residues. Germline V gene data show CDR1 as DFQATT and CDR2 as SNEGSKA (reference sequence). The CDR3: CSALGVRVSGANVLTF.

CDR3 region: CASSAQLLAGLTDTQYF. The gene calls are TRBV7-2 and TRBJ2-3; the D call of TRBD2 rests on TCRdb alone, since no DNA is present to check it. CDR3 size: 17 residues. The germline gives CDR1 SGHTA, CDR2 FQGNSA. The whole variable domain, remainder taken from reference TRBV7-2 and TRBJ2-3, is GAGVSQSPSNKVTEKGKDVELRCDPISGHTALYWYRQSLGQGLEFLIYFQGNSAPDKSGLPSDRFSAERTGGSVSTLTIQRTQQEDSAVYLCASSAQLLAGLTDTQYFGPGTRLTVL.

The rearrangement links TRBV2 to TRBJ2-2; lacking DNA, the TRBD1 call made by TCRdb goes unchecked. Germline CDR1 SNHLY, CDR2 FYNNEI. CDR3 length equals 14 residues. CDR3 in amino acids: CASSLRGGSGELFF. Combining the CDR3 with reference TRBV2 and TRBJ2-2 gives the whole variable domain EPEVTQTPSHQVTQMGQEVILRCVPISNHLYFYWYRQILGQKVEFLVSFYNNEISEKSEIFDDQFSVERPDGSNFTLKIRSTKLEDSAMYFCASSLRGGSGELFFGEGSRLTVL.

V gene TRBV15 combines with J gene TRBJ1-1. This CDR3 comprises 11 residues. CDR1 and CDR2 from the germline V gene are LNHNV and YYDKDF (reference sequence). The CDR3: CATSNAGEAFF. Using reference TRBV15 and TRBJ1-1 for the parts outside the CDR3, the full variable domain is DAMVIQNPRYQVTQFGKPVTLSCSQTLNHNVMYWYQQKSSQAPKLLFHYYDKDFNNEADTPDNFQSRRPNTSFCFLDIRSPGLGDTAMYLCATSNAGEAFFGQGTRLTVV.